This T cell receptor (beta chain) originates from a study of blood T cell repertoires in COVID-19. Study-wide background: Nucleic acid was either cDNA or gDNA, and it came from T cells, B-cell-depleted T cells, or PBMCs.

Participants, 18 to 89 years old, spanned more than 20 US areas. Participants' own reports of clinical history determined their cohort assignment. Each recovered donor of Cohort 3 presented with two negative PCRs, clearance, or symptom resolution. Trimming cost V 0 bases and J 5 bases; bases outside gene matches: 3. The CDR3 spans 15 residues. In germline, CDR1 is LGHNA, CDR2 YSLEER. Sequencing was performed with immunoSEQ multiplex PCR; in TCRdb, only in-frame clones are kept and a portion is missing. The table records approximately 300,000 clones, roughly nine tenths of them present only once. The rearrangement uses TRBV4-3 and TRBJ1-4; TRBD1 matches at 7 bases. The clonotype originates from a woman younger than 45 who had recovered from COVID-19. The sequencing sample was made of PBMCs or T cells enriched from blood (not recorded which). CDR3 sequence: CASSQERRGNEKLFF. CDR3 DNA: TGCGCCAGCAGCCAAGAACGCAGGGGGAATGAAAAACTGTTTTTT.